This T cell receptor (beta chain) derives from a study of T cells in Graves' hyperthyroidism and ophthalmopathy (dated by TCRdb to the late 2010s). Regarding the complete study: Peripheral blood samples were taken at initial diagnosis, before any treatment was given. To identify TCR V-J signatures that set the groups apart, the researchers used a discovery cohort of about a hundred patients, made up of 43 with Graves' ophthalmopathy and 57 with stable Graves' hyperthyroidism. Prospective prediction of ophthalmopathy was tested in an independent validation cohort consisting of 18 to 20 hyperthyroidism patients and more than 15 patients who later progressed to ophthalmopathy. For training and testing, the approximately 92 patients in the discovery cohort were randomly divided in a 7:3 ratio. In addition, the study compared T-cell repertoires in thyroid tissue and in blood from roughly six Graves' hyperthyroidism patients. After sampling, hyperthyroidism patients received methimazole starting at 30 mg daily, and ophthalmopathy patients received high-dose intravenous methylprednisolone. The paper reports TCR Vbeta CDR3 sequencing of some 140 peripheral blood samples: 40 to 45 ophthalmopathy, around 80 hyperthyroidism and approximately 17 progressor patients.

In this sample, this clonotype turned up many times. The target of this receptor is not known. It has no much larger one-base neighbor in the sample; base qualities were not kept. Moderately to severely active disease, a Clinical Activity Score of at least 3, a NOSPECS grade of at least 4, and a duration under 3 months were present in ophthalmopathy patients. Exclusion was applied to patients with uncontrolled infections, other autoimmune diseases, pregnancy or lactation. Diagnoses relied on clinical symptoms, serum thyroxine and TRAb, thyroid ultrasound and orbital computed tomography. Ficoll-Paque density gradient centrifugation was used to isolate PBMCs from 10 ml of fresh peripheral blood. Trizol reagent was used to extract total RNA, and RNA quality was then checked on an Agilent 2100 Bioanalyzer. Findings and caveats that apply to the study as a whole: No statistical method was used to fix the sample size in advance, and group allocation was not hidden from the investigators. A 13 V-J signature model separated ophthalmopathy from stable hyperthyroidism, with over 85% sensitivity and roughly 81% specificity in cross-validation and 80%/75% in testing. In validation, the model predicted progression to ophthalmopathy with 55% to 71% sensitivity and approximately 78% specificity, a median of around six months before onset. Most expanded thyroid clonotypes (frequency above 0.001) were also found in blood, which suggests that blood repertoires may mirror thyroid immune responses.

The TCR beta CDR3 regions were amplified from RNA transcripts. For the first round of RT-PCR on the TCR CDR3, the HTBI primer set was used together with the Qiagen OneStep RT-PCR kit. The libraries were constructed in a second round of multiplex PCR and then size-selected and purified. Paired-end sequencing of the libraries was performed with 100 bp reads on an Illumina HiSeq2000. Concerning the study's data processing: Raw data were processed with SOAPnuke, discarding reads with adapters, uncalled bases, mean Phred below 15, or no exact constant-primer or identifier match. High-quality paired reads were merged with COPE v1.2.5, and unique nucleotide sequences were defined as clonotypes. Clonotypes were aligned to IMGT TRBV, TRBD and TRBJ reference segments using MiTCR v1.1. Analysis was restricted to V-J combinations with a frequency above 0.0001, which covered about 99% of repertoires. A TCS score was defined as the ratio between F50 (clonal expansion) and ExV (chaos), using BLOSUM62-based TCRdist between CDR3 peptides within each V-J. Welch's t-statistics and random forest reduced fewer than 550 V-J features to 13, which were used in a naive Bayes classifier (R e1071). The similarity between thyroid and blood repertoires was quantified using the Morisita-Horn index. Starting from the raw public reads, TCRdb applied fastp trimming at Q25, assembled clones with MiXCR and retained in-frame beta chains. Rows with a matching CDR3 protein are joined into one entry that keeps the most common DNA and genes. The V and J calls here are based on TCRdb, not the publication. The sample records approximately 610,000 distinct CDR3 sequences, under 15% of which are singletons. 4.3% of the sample goes to the ten largest clones.

For CDR1 and CDR2, the germline V gene lists MNHNS and SASEGT. From the cysteine through the phenylalanine, the CDR3 covers 13 amino acids. Only the CDR3 DNA is retained, 39 bases long and in frame from the first base. V gives up 2 bases and J gives up 5 bases, and the segment between their germline ends measures 10 bases. The rearranged chain carries TRBV6-1 and TRBJ2-7; there is no confident call for the D gene. The source of this sequence is a woman between 40 and 55 years old with Graves' ophthalmopathy. The sequenced sample was blood. The CDR3 reads as follows: CASSENSFHEQYF. The nucleotides read TGTGCCAGCAGTGAAAACAGTTTCCACGAGCAGTACTTC.